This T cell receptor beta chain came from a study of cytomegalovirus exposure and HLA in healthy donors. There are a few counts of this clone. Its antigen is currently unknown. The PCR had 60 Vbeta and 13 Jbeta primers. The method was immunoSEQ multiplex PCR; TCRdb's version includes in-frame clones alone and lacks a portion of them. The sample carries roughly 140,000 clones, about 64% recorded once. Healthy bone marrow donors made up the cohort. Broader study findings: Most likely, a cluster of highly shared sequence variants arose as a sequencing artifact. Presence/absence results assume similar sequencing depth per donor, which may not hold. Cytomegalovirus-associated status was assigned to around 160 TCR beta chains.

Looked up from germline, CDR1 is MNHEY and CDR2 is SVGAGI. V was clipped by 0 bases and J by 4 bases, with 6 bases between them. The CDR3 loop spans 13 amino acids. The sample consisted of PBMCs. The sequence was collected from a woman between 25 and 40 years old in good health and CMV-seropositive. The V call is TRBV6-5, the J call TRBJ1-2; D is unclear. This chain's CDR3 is CASSYSWSYGYTF. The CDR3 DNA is TGTGCCAGCAGTTACTCGTGGAGCTATGGCTACACCTTC.